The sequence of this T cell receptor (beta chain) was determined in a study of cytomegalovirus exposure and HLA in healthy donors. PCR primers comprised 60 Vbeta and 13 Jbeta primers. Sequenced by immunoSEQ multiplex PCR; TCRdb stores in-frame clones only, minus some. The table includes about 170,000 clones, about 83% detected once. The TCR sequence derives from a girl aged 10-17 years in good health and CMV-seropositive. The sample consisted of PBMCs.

DNA for the CDR3: TGTGCCAGCAGCTTATTGCGTTCGACTAGCGGGACTAGCACAGATACGCAGTATTTT. It is translated as CASSLLRSTSGTSTDTQYF. The gene calls are TRBV7-6 and TRBJ2-3; 11 bases agree with TRBD2. V trimming: 2 bases; J trimming: 0 bases; junction bases outside the gene matches: 10. Germline V gives CDR1 SGHVS, CDR2 FNYEAQ. This CDR3 is 19 amino acids long.